One and the same sample provided the 3 T cell receptor beta chains below, sequenced in a study of blood T cell repertoires in COVID-19. Sequencing was performed with immunoSEQ multiplex PCR; in TCRdb, only in-frame clones are kept and a portion is missing. The sample contains approximately 90,000 clones, roughly 83% of which appear only once. The sequencing input was peripheral blood. Every receptor here comes from an elderly woman with active or convalescent COVID-19.

This clone turned up a few times. The chain joins TRBV5-1 to TRBJ2-1; 7 bases are a match to TRBD2. Looked up from germline, CDR1 is SGHRS and CDR2 is YFSETQ. This CDR3 is 15 amino acids long. Losses at the gene ends were 2 bases for V and 7 bases for J; bases not matched to a gene: 9. CDR3 sequence: CASSFGGSKENEQFF. For the CDR3, the DNA is TGCGCCAGCAGCTTCGGCGGGAGTAAGGAGAATGAGCAGTTCTTC.

This chain uses TRBV3-1 (or the pseudogene TRBV3-2) with TRBJ2-7, with D possibly matching TRBD1 (6 bases). V lost 0 bases, J lost 6 bases, and 15 bases lay in between. The CDR3 runs 15 residues. The V gene's germline CDR1 is LGHDT and CDR2 YNNKEL (reference sequence). The CDR3 sequence: CASSQDSTGLREQYF. Written as DNA, the CDR3 is TGTGCCAGCAGCCAAGACAGCACAGGGCTGCGCGAGCAGTACTTC.

The gene calls are TRBV4-3 and TRBJ1-1; perhaps TRBD1 as D (5 bases). This CDR3 region has 13 residues. V was trimmed by 0 bases and J by 11 bases, leaving 13 bases between them. The germline V gene has CDR1 LGHNA and CDR2 YSLEER. The CDR3 reads CASSQEQRGYAFF. DNA for the CDR3: TGCGCCAGCAGCCAAGAGCAAAGGGGATATGCTTTCTTT.